This entry features one T cell receptor beta chain sequence. Antigen specificity is unknown. At the DNA level, this CDR3 is encoded by other sequences in the same sample as well. Method: immunoSEQ multiplex PCR; TCRdb's copy keeps in-frame clones and lacks some. The sample records about 2.3 million clones, 85% to 95% being singletons. The ends were cut back, 4 bases at V and 1 base at J, with 4 bases in the middle. The CDR3 consists of 13 residues. CDR1 LGHNT and CDR2 FRNRAP come from the germline V gene. The sample is drawn from a study of shared clonotypes between healthy human individuals. Overall study results and limits: In contrast to clonotypes shared by all four donors, non-shared clonotypes had lower generation probabilities.

The receptor comes from a man aged 18 to 30 in good health. Some clones in this sample may be carry-over from other donors' samples. The rearrangement uses TRBV12-5 and TRBJ2-2, with D uncertain. What was sequenced was naive CD4+ T cells from PBMCs. Subset noted: CD45RA+ positively selected. The CDR3 sequence is CASGSGNTGELFF. CDR3 sequence (DNA): TGTGCTAGTGGTTCGGGGAACACCGGGGAGCTGTTTTTT. The variable domain in full, with the rest retrieved from reference TRBV12-5 and TRBJ2-2, is DARVTQTPRHKVTEMGQEVTMRCQPILGHNTVFWYRQTMMQGLELLAYFRNRAPLDDSGMPKDRFSAEMPDATLATLKIQPSEPRDSAVYFCASGSGNTGELFFGEGSRLTVL.